These T cell receptor beta chains were read from a single sample in a study of PD-L1 blockade in urothelial cancer. Profiling relied on immunoSEQ multiplex PCR, and the TCRdb table lists in-frame clones only, not all of them. The sample holds roughly 120,000 clones, around 90% seen once. This specimen consisted of PBMCs, obtained around atezolizumab (anti-PD-L1) treatment. Receptors were obtained from a man between 60 and 75 years old with urothelial cancer. Both conserved end residues are part of each CDR3. The order of the fields is V gene, clone size, D gene, J gene, CDR3 protein, CDR3 DNA. The D gene is left open where the match is weak. Expanded clones are given a class, and other clones once, few, many or no size at all.

TRBV5-6	few	.	TRBJ2-5	CASTLLEQETQYF	TGTGCCAGCACCTTACTAGAGCAAGAGACCCAGTACTTC
TRBV18	.	.	TRBJ1-1	CASSPPSEEGAFF	TGTGCCAGCTCACCCCCTTCAGAGGAAGGAGCTTTCTTT
TRBV18	.	TRBD1	TRBJ1-1	CASSRDRGDTEAFF	TGTGCCAGCTCGCGGGACAGGGGGGACACTGAAGCTTTCTTT
TRBV28	few	TRBD1	TRBJ1-5	CASRGQGGVQPQHF	TGTGCCAGCAGGGGACAGGGGGGGGTTCAGCCCCAGCATTTT
TRBV7-3	.	TRBD2	TRBJ2-1	CASSLSAGGYNEQFF	TGTGCCAGCAGCTTATCAGCGGGGGGATACAATGAGCAGTTCTTC
TRBV5-6	.	.	TRBJ1-3	CASSLDSGVGNTIYF	TGTGCCAGCAGCTTGGATTCAGGGGTAGGAAACACCATATATTTT
TRBV18	medium-sized	.	TRBJ2-7	CASSPPSDSYEQYF	TGTGCCAGCTCACCACCGTCCGACAGCTACGAGCAGTACTTC
TRBV5-1	.	.	TRBJ2-3	CASSLRSGVGDTQYF	TGCGCCAGCAGCTTGAGGTCGGGAGTAGGAGATACGCAGTATTTT
TRBV5-8	once	TRBD1	TRBJ1-5	CASSPGQNSNQPQHF	TGTGCCAGCAGCCCGGGACAGAATAGCAATCAGCCCCAGCATTTT
TRBV30	.	.	TRBJ1-4	CAWTGEIVPEKLFF	TGTGCCTGGACGGGGGAGATTGTGCCAGAAAAACTGTTTTTT
TRBV5-6	.	TRBD1	TRBJ2-5	CASSYRGRMEKEETQYF	TGTGCCAGCAGCTACAGGGGGCGGATGGAAAAAGAAGAGACCCAGTACTTC
TRBV19	.	.	TRBJ1-6	CASRYPGSYNSPLHF	TGTGCCAGCAGATACCCGGGCTCCTATAATTCACCCCTCCACTTT
TRBV21-1	.	.	TRBJ2-7	CASSPELESPYEQYF	TGTGCCAGCAGCCCCGAACTTGAGTCCCCCTACGAGCAGTACTTC
TRBV4-3	once	.	TRBJ1-2	CASSQIVNYGYTF	TGCGCCAGCAGCCAAATAGTTAACTATGGCTACACCTTC
TRBV27	.	TRBD2	TRBJ2-1	CASSSETSGSMNEQFF	TGTGCCAGCAGTTCCGAGACTAGCGGGAGTATGAATGAGCAGTTCTTC
TRBV6-1	.	.	TRBJ2-2	CASRATNTGELFF	TGTGCCAGCCGAGCTACGAACACCGGGGAGCTGTTTTTT
TRBV5-1	.	.	TRBJ2-7	CASSLDRGPYEQYF	TGCGCCAGCAGCTTGGATCGAGGTCCCTACGAGCAGTACTTC
TRBV6-6	.	TRBD1	TRBJ1-6	CASSQGGPLHF	TGTGCCAGCAGTCAGGGGGGACCGCTCCACTTT
TRBV30	.	TRBD1	TRBJ1-5	CAWSSGTGVRGNQPQHF	TGTGCCTGGAGTTCCGGGACAGGGGTTAGGGGCAATCAGCCCCAGCATTTT
TRBV30	.	.	TRBJ2-7	CAWSAGAYEQYF	TGTGCCTGGAGTGCGGGAGCCTACGAGCAGTACTTC
TRBV28	.	.	TRBJ2-7	CASSSSKGSHGNEQYF	TGTGCCAGCAGTTCCTCCAAAGGGAGCCACGGGAACGAGCAGTACTTC
TRBV5-4	.	TRBD2	TRBJ2-7	CASSLRGGSYEQYF	TGTGCCAGCAGCTTAAGGGGCGGGAGCTACGAGCAGTACTTC
TRBV6-1	once	.	TRBJ2-7	CASSEQASSYEQYF	TGTGCCAGCAGTGAACAGGCGAGCTCCTACGAGCAGTACTTC
TRBV15	few	.	TRBJ2-2	CATSRDRSDMLFF	TGTGCCACCAGCAGAGATCGCTCCGACATGCTGTTTTTT
TRBV4-3	.	.	TRBJ2-3	CASSQDLPDTQYF	TGCGCCAGCAGCCAAGATCTCCCAGATACGCAGTATTTT
TRBV7-2	few	TRBD2	TRBJ2-2	CASSLSASGNTGELFF	TGTGCCAGCAGCTTAAGTGCTAGCGGGAACACCGGGGAGCTGTTTTTT
TRBV5-4	few	.	TRBJ2-3	CASSARTTHTDTQYF	TGTGCCAGCAGCGCCAGGACTACGCACACAGATACGCAGTATTTT
TRBV28	.	TRBD2	TRBJ2-1	CASSPAPRLAGSRGNEQFF	TGTGCCAGCAGTCCCGCCCCCCGACTAGCGGGATCGAGAGGGAATGAGCAGTTCTTC
TRBV9	.	TRBD2	TRBJ2-5	CASSALSGSLGETQYF	TGTGCCAGCAGCGCCCTTAGCGGGAGTTTGGGGGAGACCCAGTACTTC
TRBV14	.	TRBD2	TRBJ2-1	CASSRKGTSGGREQFF	TGTGCCAGCAGCCGGAAGGGGACTAGCGGGGGCCGTGAGCAGTTCTTC